The clone carrying this T cell receptor beta chain was detected a few times. The sample comes from a study of blood T cell repertoires in COVID-19. Study details: Researchers got acute and convalescent COVID-19 samples from the United States, Italy and Spain. The cDNA or gDNA used as material had been derived from T cells, B-cell-depleted T cells, or PBMCs.

In the authors' methods: Amplification of reference gene primers provided the estimated nucleated cell counts. Generated by immunoSEQ multiplex PCR, the TCRdb table keeps only in-frame clones and is missing some. D and trimming were read from the DNA, whereas the V and J calls and clone size are those reported in that table. The profile shows approximately 300,000 clones, over 80% of them singletons. The CDR3 has 12 residues. V was shortened by 6 bases and J by 0 bases, with 6 bases between the two germline ends. CDR1 and CDR2 from the germline V gene are ENHRY and SYGVKD. The sequence was collected from a woman aged 45-65 years with active or convalescent COVID-19. The sequencing sample was made of peripheral blood. The chain has TRBV10-3 and TRBJ2-7; a possible D gene is TRBD2 (5 bases). In nucleotides, the CDR3 is TGTGCCATCAGCCGGGGCTCCTACGAGCAGTACTTC. The encoded protein is CAISRGSYEQYF.